The present TCR beta chain was sequenced within a study of blood T cell repertoires in COVID-19. With 4 bases removed from V and 0 bases from J, the gap between germline ends came to 22 bases. The CDR3 has 18 residues. Per the germline V gene, CDR1 is SGDLS and CDR2 is YYNGEE. Profiling relied on immunoSEQ multiplex PCR, and the TCRdb table lists in-frame clones only, not all of them. The sample comprises 250,000 to 350,000 clones, 92% of which are singletons, and 15% to 20% rests with the top ten. This receptor was obtained from a woman under 40 who had recovered from COVID-19. The sample taken for sequencing was PBMCs or T cells enriched from blood (not recorded which). V and J are TRBV9 and TRBJ1-1, with a possible D match to TRBD1 (5 bases). The CDR3: CASSPQGRALDMNTEAFF. In nucleotides, the CDR3 is TGTGCCAGCAGCCCCCAAGGAAGGGCCCTGGACATGAACACTGAAGCTTTCTTT.